These 29 T cell receptor beta chains originate from one sample sequenced in a study of cytomegalovirus exposure and HLA in healthy donors. Sequenced by immunoSEQ multiplex PCR; TCRdb stores in-frame clones only, minus some. Of a few hundred thousand clones detected, 75% to 90% appear once; the ten largest clones hold 0.84%. The sequenced sample consisted of PBMCs. The receptor source for this set is a woman aged 18-29 years in good health and CMV-seronegative.

This clone has a single count. V and J are TRBV11-1 and TRBJ2-1; 12 bases match TRBD2. With V trimmed by 4 bases and J by 8 bases, 6 bases remained unmatched. The CDR3 covers 15 residues. CDR1 is SGHAT and CDR2 is FQDESV in the germline V gene (reference sequence). CDR3 sequence (DNA): TGTGCCAGCAGCTCTCGGACTAGCGGGACAGATGAGCAGTTCTTC. Translation: CASSSRTSGTDEQFF.

J is TRBJ2-7 and V is TRBV9, with 9 bases lining up with TRBD2. The germline gives CDR1 SGDLS, CDR2 YYNGEE. The V and J ends lost 0 bases and 5 bases, in that order; junction bases with no gene match: 6. This CDR3 has 15 amino acids. CDR3 in DNA: TGTGCCAGCAGCGTAGGACCTAGCGGGAACCACGAGCAGTACTTC. Protein sequence: CASSVGPSGNHEQYF. The full variable domain, with the rest looked up from reference TRBV9 and TRBJ2-7, is DSGVTQTPKHLITATGQRVTLRCSPRSGDLSVYWYQQSLDQGLQFLIQYYNGEERAKGNILERFSAQQFPDLHSELNLSSLELGDSALYFCASSVGPSGNHEQYFGPGTRLTVT.

The CDR3 spells CASEGTGVFEQYF. CDR3 DNA: TGTGCAAGCGAGGGGACAGGGGTCTTCGAGCAGTACTTC. The chain is built from TRBV2 and TRBJ2-7; 10 bases are a match to TRBD1. Germline lookup yields CDR1 SNHLY and CDR2 FYNNEI. The CDR3 is 13 amino acids. Filled out from reference TRBV2 and TRBJ2-7, the complete variable domain reads EPEVTQTPSHQVTQMGQEVILRCVPISNHLYFYWYRQILGQKVEFLVSFYNNEISEKSEIFDDQFSVERPDGSNFTLKIRSTKLEDSAMYFCASEGTGVFEQYFGPGTRLTVT.

This chain uses TRBV10-3 with TRBJ2-7; TRBD2 matches at 7 bases. Germline V gene data show CDR1 as ENHRY and CDR2 as SYGVKD. V was clipped by 6 bases and J by 3 bases; unmatched bases: 14. There are 16 residues in the CDR3. The CDR3 is CAIRAPGLAEVYEQYF. The DNA of the CDR3 is TGTGCCATCAGGGCCCCAGGGCTAGCGGAGGTCTACGAGCAGTACTTC.

Only one count was recorded for this clone. The chain combines TRBV27 with TRBJ2-1; D possibly corresponds to TRBD2 (7 bases). CDR1 is MNHEY and CDR2 is SMNVEV in the germline V gene (reference sequence). V shed 0 bases and J shed 4 bases, with 13 bases lying between them. The CDR3 is 16 residues long. CDR3 bases: TGTGCCAGCAGTTTATCAGGGGGGGTAGGATACAATGAGCAGTTCTTC. This sequence encodes CASSLSGGVGYNEQFF.

Details on this clone: Other nucleotide sequences in the sample specify the same CDR3. This chain joins TRBV18 and TRBJ2-7; 13 bases line up with TRBD2. V lost 3 bases to trimming and J lost 4 bases; unmatched junction nucleotides: 3. The CDR3 consists of 15 residues. The germline CDR1 and CDR2 sequences are KGHSH and LQKENI. The CDR3 reads CASSPGTSGIYEQYF. CDR3 DNA: TGTGCCAGCTCACCCGGGACTAGCGGGATATACGAGCAGTACTTC.

This clone was recorded a few times. V usage is TRBV6-5 and J usage is TRBJ2-5; D is possibly TRBD1 (5 bases). The length of the CDR3 is 15 residues. Germline lookup yields CDR1 MNHEY and CDR2 SVGAGI. Trimming left V 0 bases short and J 5 bases short, with 13 bases between. The CDR3 nucleotides are TGTGCCAGCAGTTACTCGGGCTATCCAGGGGAGACCCAGTACTTC. It codes for CASSYSGYPGETQYF.

Concerning this clone: The sample has other DNA sequences that encode this CDR3 too. This sequence joins TRBV2 and TRBJ2-3, with 8 bases identical to TRBD2. V dropped 3 bases and J dropped 5; count of bases not matched to a gene: 4. Germline values: CDR1 SNHLY, CDR2 FYNNEI. The CDR3 loop spans 14 amino acids. Written as DNA, the CDR3 is TGTGCCAGCAGTGATGGGCTAGCGGGAGATACGCAGTATTTT. It translates to CASSDGLAGDTQYF.

This chain links TRBV7-2 with TRBJ2-7; 13 bases map to TRBD2. The V segment lost 5 bases and the J segment 3 bases; nucleotides outside the gene matches: 7. The CDR3 has 16 residues. Germline-derived CDR1 and CDR2 are SGHTA and FQGNSA. The CDR3 reads CASSNRGTSGNYEQYF. The DNA of the CDR3 is TGTGCCAGCAGCAACCGCGGGACTAGCGGGAACTACGAGCAGTACTTC.

The chain employs TRBV28 and TRBJ1-4; no clear D. V lost 8 bases and J lost 0, with 7 bases in between. Germline V lookup: CDR1 MDHEN, CDR2 SYDVKM. The CDR3 totals 13 residues. The CDR3 protein is CASEGPTNEKLFF. As DNA, the CDR3 is TGTGCCAGCGAGGGCCCAACTAATGAAAAACTGTTTTTT.

This rearrangement joins TRBV4-1 to TRBJ1-5; D may be TRBD1 (6 bases). Germline V gene sequence: CDR1 MGHRA, CDR2 YSYEKL. This CDR3 comprises 16 residues. Trimming stripped 1 base from V and 1 base from J, with 11 bases between. The CDR3 region is CASSQVAGESNQPQHF. CDR3 DNA sequence: TGCGCCAGCAGCCAAGTCGCAGGGGAAAGCAATCAGCCCCAGCATTTT.

The chain recombines TRBV29-1 with TRBJ2-3; D possibly corresponds to TRBD1 (6 bases). The V gene lost 2 bases and the J gene lost 4 bases, with 10 bases spanning the gap. CDR3 length: 13 residues. Germline CDR1 SQVTM, CDR2 ANQGSEA. DNA for the CDR3: TGCAGCGTTGAATCCCCAGGGGCAGATACGCAGTATTTT. This translates into CSVESPGADTQYF.

This chain joins TRBV25-1 and TRBJ1-2; tentative D call: TRBD1 (6 bases). The V end was cut by 5 bases, the J end by 1 base, with 11 bases between. CDR3 size: 14 residues. Germline V gene sequence: CDR1 MGHDK, CDR2 SYGVNS. The CDR3, as DNA: TGTGCCAGCAGTCTGGCAGGGGATAACTATGGCTACACCTTC. This encodes CASSLAGDNYGYTF.

The chain employs TRBV7-2 and TRBJ2-7; D is unclear. V was clipped by 3 bases and J by 3 bases, with 12 bases between them. Per germline, CDR1 SGHTA and CDR2 FQGNSA. The CDR3 has 14 amino acids. This chain's CDR3 is CASSFLLESYEQYF. For the CDR3, the DNA is TGTGCCAGCAGCTTTCTACTTGAAAGCTACGAGCAGTACTTC.

The chain employs TRBV11-3 and TRBJ2-5; TRBD1 matches 8 bases. V lost 6 bases and J lost 1; bases outside the gene matches: 4. CDR1 is SGHNT and CDR2 is YENEEA in the germline V gene. This CDR3 has 14 residues. The CDR3 region is CASSQGAFQETQYF. The CDR3 DNA reads as TGTGCCAGCAGTCAGGGGGCGTTCCAAGAGACCCAGTACTTC. Full variable domain (missing parts from reference TRBV11-3 and TRBJ2-5): EAGVVQSPRYKIIEKKQPVAFWCNPISGHNTLYWYLQNLGQGPELLIRYENEEAVDDSQLPKDRFSAERLKGVDSTLKIQPAELGDSAVYLCASSQGAFQETQYFGPGTRLLVL.

The chain recombines TRBV9 with TRBJ1-2; the D gene is possibly TRBD1 (5 bases). CDR3 length equals 14 residues. Germline V gives CDR1 SGDLS, CDR2 YYNGEE. Trimming cost V 7 bases and J 4 bases, with 17 bases left between them. For the CDR3, the DNA is TGTGCCAGCGGCGGGGCGGGCACACCCTATGGCTACACCTTC. Encoded protein: CASGGAGTPYGYTF.

The chain links TRBV7-3 to TRBJ2-7, with 9 bases fitting TRBD1. Per the germline V gene, CDR1 is SGHTA and CDR2 is FQGTGA. The CDR3 consists of 16 residues. V shed 5 bases, J shed 7 bases, and the junction held 15 bases outside the gene matches. The CDR3 nucleotides are TGTGCCAGCAGCCTAGATCCGGGACAGGGTATGAGAGAGCAGTACTTC. Its protein product is CASSLDPGQGMREQYF.

CDR3 bases: TGTGCCAGCAGCCTTGGGACAGGGGTTCAGCCCCAGCATTTT. It translates to CASSLGTGVQPQHF. This sequence joins TRBV14 and TRBJ1-5; 10 nucleotides match TRBD1. Trimming took 4 bases from V and 6 from J; bases not matched to a gene: 3. CDR1 and CDR2 (germline): SGHDN, FVKESK. The CDR3 sequence is 14 residues long.

The V call is TRBV7-9, the J call TRBJ1-2; D gene ambiguous. This CDR3 region has 13 residues. The germline V gene encodes CDR1 SEHNR and CDR2 FQNEAQ (reference sequence). The V end lost 1 base, the J end lost 4 bases, and 7 bases lay between the germline ends. The CDR3 DNA is TGTGCCAGCAGCTTAGGTTCCAGCTATGGCTACACCTTC. Protein sequence: CASSLGSSYGYTF.

V is TRBV7-8 and J is TRBJ2-7, with a weak D call TRBD2 (5 bases). Trimming cost V 3 bases and J 5 bases, with 17 bases left between them. The CDR3 has 15 amino acids. The germline gives CDR1 SGHVS, CDR2 FQNEAQ. The CDR3 region is CASSLGSSMSHEQYF. The CDR3 nucleotides are TGTGCCAGCAGCTTGGGGAGCTCCATGTCCCACGAGCAGTACTTC.

This clone has ten or more counts. The V gene is TRBV28, the J gene TRBJ2-7; tentative D call: TRBD1 (6 bases). The germline V and J ends were trimmed by 5 bases and 8 bases, with 13 bases remaining between them. This CDR3 has 12 amino acids. Germline loops: CDR1 MDHEN, CDR2 SYDVKM. CDR3 in amino acids: CASSQEGQKQYF. CDR3 DNA: TGTGCCAGCAGTCAAGAAGGACAGAAGCAGTACTTC.

The chain joins TRBV28 to TRBJ2-7; 9 bases map to TRBD2. Germline loops: CDR1 MDHEN, CDR2 SYDVKM. The CDR3 has 15 amino acids. The J segment lost 4 bases and the V segment lost 5 bases, leaving 9 bases of the junction unmatched. The CDR3 sequence is CASSPRLAVVYEQYF. For the CDR3, the DNA is TGTGCCAGCAGTCCTCGACTAGCGGTCGTATACGAGCAGTACTTC. Drawing the rest from reference TRBV28 and TRBJ2-7, the complete variable domain is DVKVTQSSRYLVKRTGEKVFLECVQDMDHENMFWYRQDPGLGLRLIYFSYDVKMKEKGDIPEGYSVSREKKERFSLILESASTNQTSMYLCASSPRLAVVYEQYFGPGTRLTVT.

In nucleotides, the CDR3 is TGTGCCAGCAGTTACTCAGGGGCGGTGGAAGAGACCCAGTACTTC. Protein sequence: CASSYSGAVEETQYF. The chain couples TRBV6-5 to TRBJ2-5; D perhaps matches TRBD1 (5 bases). This CDR3 has 15 amino acids. V lost 0 bases and J 3 bases, leaving 11 bases between the germline ends. In germline, CDR1 is MNHEY, CDR2 SVGAGI.

The rearrangement links TRBV19 to TRBJ2-5, with TRBD2 identical over 10 bases. The CDR3 totals 15 residues. V lost 4 bases, J lost 5 bases, and 7 bases stayed unmatched. From germline, CDR1 is LNHDA and CDR2 SQIVND (reference sequence). CDR3 region: CASSTLAGVGETQYF. The CDR3 nucleotides are TGTGCCAGTAGTACTCTAGCGGGAGTGGGCGAGACCCAGTACTTC.

This chain joins TRBV5-1 and TRBJ2-5; D gene uncertain. V was pared by 7 bases and J by 0 bases, with 4 bases between. The germline V gene encodes CDR1 SGHRS and CDR2 YFSETQ. This CDR3 is built from 11 residues. Written as DNA, the CDR3 is TGCGCCAGCGAGTACCAAGAGACCCAGTACTTC. Its protein product is CASEYQETQYF.

The rearrangement links TRBV6-1 to TRBJ2-1, with 10 bases matching TRBD2. Germline V gene lookup returns CDR1 MNHNS and CDR2 SASEGT. CDR3 size: 14 residues. Unmatched junction bases numbered 0, after V lost 4 bases and J lost 3 bases. DNA of the CDR3: TGTGCCAGCAGTGTAGCGGGAGGCTACAATGAGCAGTTCTTC. It is translated as CASSVAGGYNEQFF.

This clone has only a few counts. The CDR3 does not close with the conserved phenylalanine or tryptophan, likely indicating a read error. It is unclear where the CDR3 begins or ends on the DNA, so no DNA is shown, and the CDR3 is as TCRdb lists it. The chain carries TRBV6-5 and TRBJ1-4; TRBD1 is the table's D call and was not checked against the DNA. The CDR3 length equals 9 residues, ends included. Germline loops: CDR1 MNHEY, CDR2 SVGAGI. The CDR3 loop is CASSWDRGD.

This chain connects TRBV6-5 to TRBJ2-3, with a possible D match to TRBD1 (6 bases). Trimming cost V 6 bases and J 6 bases, with 10 bases left between them. The germline CDR1 and CDR2 sequences are MNHEY and SVGAGI. There are 12 residues in the CDR3. CDR3 residues: CASRGTGDTQYF. The CDR3 DNA reads TGTGCCAGCAGAGGTACAGGGGATACGCAGTATTTT.

V is TRBV7-6 and J is TRBJ2-7, with TRBD1 matching 7 bases. The ends lost 0 bases at V and 1 base at J; junction bases unmatched: 6. The germline V gene has CDR1 SGHVS and CDR2 FNYEAQ. This CDR3 spans 16 amino acids. The CDR3 loop reads CASSLARGPESYEQYF. The CDR3 nucleotides read TGTGCCAGCAGCTTAGCGAGGGGGCCGGAGTCCTACGAGCAGTACTTC.